Shown below are 11 T cell receptor beta chains from a single sample sequenced in a study of cytomegalovirus exposure and HLA in healthy donors. Primers: 60 Vbeta forward and 13 Jbeta reverse. Method: immunoSEQ multiplex PCR; TCRdb's copy keeps in-frame clones and lacks some. The data show about 170,000 clones, about 75% seen once. The material sequenced was PBMCs. The receptors were gathered from a woman aged 50 to 60 in good health and CMV-seropositive.

The rearrangement joins TRBV29-1 to TRBJ2-2; the match to TRBD1 covers 8 bases. Germline trimming cut 6 bases from V and 4 bases from J; bases unmatched to any gene: 1. CDR3 length: 12 residues. Germline lookup yields CDR1 SQVTM and CDR2 ANQGSEA. The CDR3 region is CSVGQGTGELFF. In DNA, the CDR3 is TGCAGCGTCGGACAGGGCACCGGGGAGCTGTTTTTT.

CDR3 DNA sequence: TGCGCCAGCAGCAGCGGACTAGCGGGAGGGGAGACCCAGTACTTC. This gives the protein CASSSGLAGGETQYF. J is TRBJ2-5 and V is TRBV5-1; 15 nucleotides align to TRBD2. The V gene end was trimmed by 4 bases and the J gene end by 5 bases; junction bases not matched to a gene: 3. Germline-derived CDR1 and CDR2 are SGHRS and YFSETQ. This CDR3 comprises 15 residues.

The rearrangement joins TRBV5-1 to TRBJ2-6, with 7 bases that match TRBD1. Germline V gene lookup returns CDR1 SGHRS and CDR2 YFSETQ. This CDR3 spans 16 amino acids. J gave up 4 bases and V 2 bases, and 6 bases lay outside the gene matches. In DNA form, the CDR3 reads TGCGCCAGCAGCTTAGAGGGGGCGCGCGGGGCCAACGTCCTGACTTTC. Its protein is CASSLEGARGANVLTF.

The chain carries TRBV6-4 and TRBJ1-6; 9 bases map to TRBD1. V dropped 3 bases and J dropped 7; count of bases not matched to a gene: 1. This CDR3 region has 14 residues. Germline V lookup: CDR1 MRHNA, CDR2 SNTAGT. The CDR3 reads CASSEGQGNSPLHF. The CDR3 region has the DNA TGTGCCAGCAGTGAGGGACAGGGCAATTCACCCCTCCACTTT.

The rearrangement links TRBV28 to TRBJ1-5, with unresolved D. CDR3 length: 12 amino acids. Looked up from germline, CDR1 is MDHEN and CDR2 is SYDVKM. V dropped 11 bases and J dropped 1 base, with 9 bases sitting between them. The CDR3 is CAAWRSNQPQHF. CDR3 in DNA: TGTGCCGCCTGGCGGAGCAATCAGCCCCAGCATTTT.

This clone was observed once. V and J are TRBV7-7 and TRBJ2-3, with D hard to call. The V end was cut by 5 bases, the J end by 0 bases, with 12 bases between. The V gene's germline CDR1 is SSHAT and CDR2 FNYEAQ (reference sequence). CDR3 size: 15 residues. This CDR3 reads CASSNDQASTDTQYF. CDR3 sequence (DNA): TGTGCCAGCAGCAACGATCAGGCTAGCACAGATACGCAGTATTTT.

J is TRBJ1-6 and V is TRBV5-5, with D possibly matching TRBD1 (6 bases). V shed 4 bases and J shed 0 bases, with 14 bases lying between them. This CDR3 is 17 amino acids long. Germline V gene lookup returns CDR1 SGHKS and CDR2 YYEKEE (reference sequence). In DNA, the CDR3 is TGTGCCAGCAGCCTAAGACAGGAGAGCTCCTATAATTCACCCCTCCACTTT. Protein sequence: CASSLRQESSYNSPLHF. Filled out from reference TRBV5-5 and TRBJ1-6, the complete variable domain reads DAGVTQSPTHLIKTRGQQVTLRCSPISGHKSVSWYQQVLGQGPQFIFQYYEKEERGRGNFPDRFSARQFPNYSSELNVNALLLGDSALYLCASSLRQESSYNSPLHFGNGTRLTVT.

As DNA, the CDR3 is TGTGCCACCAGACAGGTAGACAGGAGGAGTCAGCCCCAGCATTTT. Its protein is CATRQVDRRSQPQHF. V gene TRBV6-4 combines with J gene TRBJ1-5; a weak D match, TRBD1 (6 bases). Trimming left V 10 bases short and J 6 bases short, with 22 bases between. This CDR3 comprises 15 residues. Germline CDR1 reads MRHNA; CDR2 reads SNTAGT.

V is TRBV9 and J is TRBJ2-3, with TRBD2 identical over 8 bases. CDR3 length: 16 amino acids. Germline V gene sequence: CDR1 SGDLS, CDR2 YYNGEE. With V trimmed by 4 bases and J by 1 base, 8 bases remained unmatched. The CDR3 loop reads CASSSPGGGRTDTQYF. CDR3 sequence (DNA): TGTGCCAGCAGCTCGCCCGGCGGGGGGCGCACAGATACGCAGTATTTT.

The chain recombines TRBV14 with TRBJ2-5; TRBD2 might be the D (5 bases). Trimming left V 4 bases short and J 4 bases short, with 10 bases between. Germline V lookup: CDR1 SGHDN, CDR2 FVKESK. CDR3 length: 13 amino acids. CDR3 in DNA: TGTGCCAGCAGCCGTGCAGGAGGAGAGACCCAGTACTTC. It encodes CASSRAGGETQYF.

This CDR3 is CASSTGRSGYTF. As DNA, the CDR3 is TGTGCCAGCAGTACAGGACGGAGCGGCTACACCTTC. The chain is built from TRBV27 and TRBJ1-2; D might be TRBD1 (5 bases). Germline V lookup: CDR1 MNHEY, CDR2 SMNVEV (reference sequence). The length of the CDR3 is 12 residues. V was pared by 5 bases and J by 8 bases, with 12 bases between.